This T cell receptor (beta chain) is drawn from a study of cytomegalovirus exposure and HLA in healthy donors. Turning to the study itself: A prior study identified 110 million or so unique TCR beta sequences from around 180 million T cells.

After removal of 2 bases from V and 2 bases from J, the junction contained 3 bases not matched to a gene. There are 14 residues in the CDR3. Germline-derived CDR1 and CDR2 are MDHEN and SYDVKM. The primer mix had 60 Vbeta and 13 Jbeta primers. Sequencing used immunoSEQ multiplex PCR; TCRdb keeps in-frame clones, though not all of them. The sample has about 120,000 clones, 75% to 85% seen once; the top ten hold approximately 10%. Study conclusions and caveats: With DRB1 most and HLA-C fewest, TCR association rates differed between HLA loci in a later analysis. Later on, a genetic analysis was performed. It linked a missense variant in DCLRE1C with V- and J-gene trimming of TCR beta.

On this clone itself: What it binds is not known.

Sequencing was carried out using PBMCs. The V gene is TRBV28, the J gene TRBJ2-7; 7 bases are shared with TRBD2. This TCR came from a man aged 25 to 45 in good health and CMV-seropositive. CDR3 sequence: CASSLLGGTYEQYF. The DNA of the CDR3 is TGTGCCAGCAGTTTACTGGGAGGGACCTACGAGCAGTACTTC. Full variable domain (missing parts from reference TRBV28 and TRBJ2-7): DVKVTQSSRYLVKRTGEKVFLECVQDMDHENMFWYRQDPGLGLRLIYFSYDVKMKEKGDIPEGYSVSREKKERFSLILESASTNQTSMYLCASSLLGGTYEQYFGPGTRLTVT.